A single sample gave rise to the 21 T cell receptor beta chains below, sequenced in a study of metastatic and nonmetastatic thyroid tumors. Nobody among the patients had been given any treatment before thyroid surgery. TCRdb re-called the PCR reads via MiXCR. The sample contains roughly 45,000 clones, 3% to 3.5% of which appear only once. The sample comprised blood. These TCRs come from a female donor with papillary thyroid cancer or a benign thyroid nodule (not recorded which). Some clones in this sample may be carry-over from other donors' samples.

This clone showed up many times. The J gene is TRBJ2-4, the V gene TRBV24-1, with D perhaps TRBD1 (6 bases). This CDR3 comprises 13 residues. Germline assignment: CDR1 KGHDR and CDR2 SFDVKD. The V and J ends lost 5 bases and 8 bases respectively, with 12 bases between them. This chain's CDR3 is CATSAGTIDIQYF. DNA for the CDR3: TGTGCCACCAGTGCTGGGACAATTGACATTCAGTACTTC.

This rearrangement joins TRBV9 to TRBJ1-1; D might be TRBD1 (5 bases). CDR1 is SGDLS, CDR2 YYNGEE, per germline. With 2 bases removed from V and 1 base from J, the gap between germline ends came to 12 bases. The CDR3 spans 15 residues. CDR3 sequence (DNA): TGTGCCAGCAGCGTCGGGGACGCGAGGAACACTGAAGCTTTCTTT. Protein sequence: CASSVGDARNTEAFF.

This clone came up many times. This may be a read error, as it is one base from a much larger clone. The sample contains more than one DNA sequence encoding this CDR3. The genes are TRBV5-1 and TRBJ1-4; 9 bases map to TRBD1. The CDR3 covers 15 residues. Looked up from germline, CDR1 is SGHRS and CDR2 is YFSETQ. The CDR3, as DNA: TGCGCCAGTAGCTCCCCTACAGGGGGCAAGGAAAAACTGTTTTTT. Translation: CASSSPTGGKEKLFF. Together with reference TRBV5-1 and TRBJ1-4, the CDR3 gives the full variable domain: KAGVTQTPRYLIKTRGQQVTLSCSPISGHRSVSWYQQTPGQGLQFLFEYFSETQRNKGNFPGRFSGRQFSNSRSEMNVSTLELGDSALYLCASSSPTGGKEKLFFGSGTQLSVL.

This clone was counted many times. The V and J genes are TRBV7-9 and TRBJ1-6, with TRBD1 matching over 7 bases. J was trimmed by 7 bases and V by 5 bases; bases with no gene match: 8. CDR3 length equals 15 residues. Germline V gene data show CDR1 as SEHNR and CDR2 as FQNEAQ (reference sequence). In nucleotides, the CDR3 is TGTGCCAGCAGCCAGACAGGGAGTAACAATTCACCCCTCCACTTT. Encoded protein: CASSQTGSNNSPLHF.

Many counts were recorded for this clone. The chain uses TRBV2 and TRBJ2-1; 7 bases are shared with TRBD2. Germline CDR1 reads SNHLY; CDR2 reads FYNNEI. CDR3 size: 13 residues. Germline trimming cut 4 bases from V and 6 bases from J; bases unmatched to any gene: 3. The CDR3 DNA reads as TGTGCCAGCAGTGGGACTAGTTTCAATGAGCAGTTCTTC. Its translation: CASSGTSFNEQFF. Full variable domain (rest looked up from reference TRBV2 and TRBJ2-1): EPEVTQTPSHQVTQMGQEVILRCVPISNHLYFYWYRQILGQKVEFLVSFYNNEISEKSEIFDDQFSVERPDGSNFTLKIRSTKLEDSAMYFCASSGTSFNEQFFGPGTRLTVL.

Comment on this clone: Being one base from a much bigger clone, this may be a read error. V and J are TRBV20-1 and TRBJ2-3; perhaps TRBD1 as D (6 bases). CDR1 and CDR2 (germline): DFQATT, SNEGSKA (reference sequence). The CDR3 sequence is 12 residues long. CDR3: CSAIASGVERHF. The CDR3 DNA reads TGCAGTGCTATCGCCTCAGGGGTAGAGAGGCATTTT.

This clone was seen ten or more times. The rearrangement links TRBV24-1 to TRBJ1-4; D is ambiguous. CDR3 length: 11 amino acids. With 3 bases removed from V and 10 bases from J, the gap between germline ends came to 5 bases. Per the germline V gene, CDR1 is KGHDR and CDR2 is SFDVKD. The CDR3 protein is CATSDAGKLFF. CDR3 bases: TGTGCCACCAGTGATGCGGGAAAACTGTTTTTT.

This clone has a handful of counts. This rearrangement joins TRBV24-1 to TRBJ2-1; 8 nucleotides align to TRBD2. Germline assignment: CDR1 KGHDR and CDR2 SFDVKD. The V and J ends lost 6 bases and 6 bases, in that order; junction bases with no gene match: 12. This CDR3 contains 16 residues. CDR3 bases: TGTGCCACCAGTCTAAGCGGGGGAGGGGGGGCCAATGAGCAGTTCTTC. Translation: CATSLSGGGGANEQFF.

This clone was seen more than once but under ten times. The V gene is TRBV2, the J gene TRBJ1-2; D call uncertain. V was shortened by 4 bases and J by 3 bases, with 9 bases between the two germline ends. Germline CDR1 and CDR2: SNHLY and FYNNEI. The CDR3 length is 13 residues. This CDR3 reads CASSAVEDYGYTF. CDR3 DNA: TGTGCCAGCAGTGCTGTGGAAGACTATGGCTACACCTTC.

This clone was observed many times. V and J are TRBV20-1 and TRBJ2-5; weak D call: TRBD2 (6 bases). Trimming shortened V by 1 base and J by 5 bases, and 8 bases separated the two germline ends. Germline V gene data show CDR1 as DFQATT and CDR2 as SNEGSKA (reference sequence). This CDR3 contains 12 residues. The CDR3 sequence is CSARVGGETQYF. Here the CDR3 DNA reads TGCAGTGCTAGAGTAGGAGGGGAGACCCAGTACTTC.

This clone was counted at least ten times. The rearrangement joins TRBV28 to TRBJ1-6; 12 positions agree with TRBD1. The germline gives CDR1 MDHEN, CDR2 SYDVKM. The CDR3 is 16 amino acids. V dropped 6 bases and J dropped 6; count of bases not matched to a gene: 6. Here the CDR3 DNA reads TGTGCCAGCAGGGGGACAGGGGGCTCGCCTAATTCACCCCTCCACTTT. Amino acid sequence: CASRGTGGSPNSPLHF.

This clone was seen ten or more times. V gene TRBV10-3 combines with J gene TRBJ2-2; D uncertain. V gave up 2 bases and J gave up 3 bases, with 1 base separating them. The CDR3 spans 12 residues. The V gene's germline CDR1 is ENHRY and CDR2 SYGVKD. The CDR3 reads CAISEDTGELFF. The CDR3 DNA sequence: TGTGCCATCAGTGAGGACACCGGGGAGCTGTTTTTT.

The table lists this clone with many counts. The V and J genes are TRBV4-1 and TRBJ1-1; D unclear. The V gene lost 4 bases and the J gene lost 0 bases, with 9 bases spanning the gap. This CDR3 contains 14 residues. CDR1 and CDR2 from the germline V gene are MGHRA and YSYEKL. Here the CDR3 reads CASSPDEVNTEAFF. Written as DNA, the CDR3 is TGCGCCAGCAGCCCAGACGAGGTGAACACTGAAGCTTTCTTT.

This clone appeared many times. Other nucleotide sequences from this sample produce the same CDR3. The rearrangement links TRBV6-2 or TRBV6-3 to TRBJ2-7, with TRBD2 matching 8 bases. After removal of 2 bases from V and 4 bases from J, the junction contained 4 bases not matched to a gene. The CDR3 runs to 14 residues. The germline gives CDR1 MNHEY, CDR2 SVGEGT. CDR3 in amino acids: CASSYAGGVYEQYF. Here the CDR3 DNA reads TGTGCCAGCAGTTACGCGGGGGGCGTTTACGAGCAGTACTTC.

This clone was found many times. The genes are TRBV2 and TRBJ1-5; no reliable D call. The CDR3 has 14 amino acids. Trimming pared 5 bases from V and 0 bases from J, leaving 8 bases between. Germline CDR1 reads SNHLY; CDR2 reads FYNNEI. In DNA form, the CDR3 reads TGTGCCAGCAGTCAAGAAACTAGCAATCAGCCCCAGCATTTT. It encodes CASSQETSNQPQHF.

The chain combines TRBV6-1 with TRBJ2-1; D remains unclear. Germline V gene sequence: CDR1 MNHNS, CDR2 SASEGT. The V end was cut by 3 bases, the J end by 6 bases, with 12 bases between. The CDR3 is 14 amino acids. The CDR3 bases are TGTGCCAGCAGTGATGAATGGCGGTCCAATGAGCAGTTCTTC. This sequence encodes CASSDEWRSNEQFF.

The genes are TRBV19 and TRBJ2-5; 7 bases are shared with TRBD2. This CDR3 has 15 residues. The J segment lost 5 bases and the V segment lost 4 bases, leaving 10 bases of the junction unmatched. Germline V gene lookup returns CDR1 LNHDA and CDR2 SQIVND (reference sequence). CDR3 bases: TGTGCCAGTAGTACCGGACTAGAAAGTAGGGAGACCCAGTACTTC. Protein product: CASSTGLESRETQYF. Full variable domain (missing parts from reference TRBV19 and TRBJ2-5): DGGITQSPKYLFRKEGQNVTLSCEQNLNHDAMYWYRQDPGQGLRLIYYSQIVNDFQKGDIAEGYSVSREKKESFPLTVTSAQKNPTAFYLCASSTGLESRETQYFGPGTRLLVL.

This clone was counted between two and nine times. This sequence joins TRBV6-4 and TRBJ2-2, with D unclear. The V and J ends lost 3 bases and 1 base respectively, with 6 bases between them. CDR1 is MRHNA and CDR2 is SNTAGT in the germline V gene. This CDR3 has 14 residues. CDR3 sequence reads: CASSEFGNTGELFF. DNA for the CDR3: TGTGCCAGCAGTGAATTCGGGAACACCGGGGAGCTGTTTTTT.

This clone appeared many times. The J gene is TRBJ2-3, the V gene TRBV9, with a possible D match to TRBD2 (7 bases). V lost 0 bases and J 0 bases, leaving 26 bases between the germline ends. The CDR3 spans 21 residues. Germline CDR1 SGDLS, CDR2 YYNGEE. The CDR3 reads CASSVGVLGGQLNTSTDTQYF. In DNA, the CDR3 is TGTGCCAGCAGCGTAGGGGTTTTGGGGGGGCAATTAAACACTAGCACAGATACGCAGTATTTT.

This clone was detected a few times. This chain joins TRBV19 and TRBJ2-5; no clear D gene. Germline V gene lookup returns CDR1 LNHDA and CDR2 SQIVND (reference sequence). There are 12 residues in the CDR3. V shed 6 bases and J shed 5 bases, with 10 bases lying between them. The CDR3 nucleotides read TGTGCCAGTAGCCTGACTGGGGAGACCCAGTACTTC. It yields the protein CASSLTGETQYF. Supplemented by reference TRBV19 and TRBJ2-5, the full variable domain reads DGGITQSPKYLFRKEGQNVTLSCEQNLNHDAMYWYRQDPGQGLRLIYYSQIVNDFQKGDIAEGYSVSREKKESFPLTVTSAQKNPTAFYLCASSLTGETQYFGPGTRLLVL.

This clone was observed at least ten times. The chain recombines TRBV3-1 with TRBJ1-3; D unclear. The V gene lost 1 base and the J gene lost 2 bases, with 9 bases spanning the gap. Per the germline V gene, CDR1 is LGHDT and CDR2 is YNNKEL (reference sequence). The CDR3 contains 15 residues. CDR3 nucleotides: TGTGCCAGCAGCCAAGGCTGGCCCGCTGGAAACACCATATATTTT. Protein product: CASSQGWPAGNTIYF.